The sequence of this T cell receptor beta chain was determined in a study of blood T cell repertoires in COVID-19. The data were produced by immunoSEQ multiplex PCR, yet TCRdb's version contains in-frame clones alone and is incomplete. This sample has approximately 75,000 clones, with 80% to 95% found just once. The sequenced material came from peripheral blood. The receptor was isolated from a human donor in a cohort sampled during active COVID-19.

The CDR3 sequence is CASSARAGGPRDTQYF. In DNA, the CDR3 is TGTGCCAGCAGTGCCAGAGCGGGGGGGCCGAGGGATACGCAGTATTTT. The chain employs TRBV6-1 and TRBJ2-3, with 10 bases aligning to TRBD2. The length of the CDR3 is 16 residues. Germline values: CDR1 MNHNS, CDR2 SASEGT. V shed 4 bases and J 6 bases; nucleotides not matched to a gene: 10.